This entry is about one T cell receptor (beta chain). It has no known antigen specificity. Qualities for individual bases were not recorded, and no much larger clone is one base off. Genomic DNA was extracted from sorted cells for sequencing of the TCRbeta CDR3 region. The immunoSEQ Assay was used to sequence the TCRbeta CDR3 regions. Drawn from immuneACCESS, this table holds only the in-frame rearrangements with V and J called that TCRdb kept. Clones are partly lost; checked studies trace under half to an unresolved V gene and leave the rest unexplained. The sample yields about 34,000 clones; 65% to 90% were counted once. Approximately 1.3% of the sample lies in the top ten. The CDR3 covers 17 residues, taking in both the cysteine and the phenylalanine. The only DNA kept is the CDR3, 51 bases in frame from the first base. Here V drops 4 bases and J drops 5 bases, and the junction holds 12 bases not matched to any gene. From a lookup of the germline V gene, CDR1 and CDR2 are SGHRS and YFSETQ.

Patients with a history of autoimmune disease or receiving systemic immunosuppression were excluded from the trial. Peripheral blood for TCR sequencing was drawn from every dose cohort at baseline, at cycle 4 day 1 and at cycle 7 day 1. Samples were obtained from an open-label, multicenter, first-in-human phase I dose-escalation trial of ivuxolimab. Adults with locally advanced or metastatic melanoma, renal cell carcinoma, hepatocellular carcinoma or head and neck squamous cell carcinoma were enrolled in the trial. CD4+ and CD8+ T cells were sorted separately from peripheral blood before TCR sequencing. The data derive from a study of OX40 agonist ivuxolimab in advanced cancers. For context, the study as a whole: Ivuxolimab was a fully human IgG2 agonistic monoclonal antibody targeting the costimulatory receptor OX40 (CD134). Three dose-escalation patients achieved partial responses, one with hepatocellular carcinoma and two with cutaneous melanoma. The paper describes the monotherapy dose-escalation part (N ≈ 50 patients) of the phase I trial of ivuxolimab. Of the roughly 53 patients in dose escalation, 19 had hepatocellular carcinoma, about 15 had melanoma, 9 had renal cell carcinoma and 9 had head and neck cancer. The point of sequencing TCRbeta in the periphery was to test whether ivuxolimab changed TCR sequence diversity and drove clonal T-cell expansion. Intravenous ivuxolimab was administered to patients every 2 weeks at six dose levels: 0.01, 0.1, 0.3, 1.5, 3 and 10 mg/kg. Patients were allowed to have had prior anti-PD-1, anti-PD-L1 or anti-CTLA-4 therapy, and approximately 37% of the dose-escalation patients had been treated with checkpoint inhibitors. The dose-escalation cohort was 82.7% male with a mean age of around 64 years, ranging from about 23 to 85. What the work shows at the level of the full study, not this receptor alone: Clonal expansion of both CD4+ and CD8+ blood T cells was observed from baseline to week 6 at doses 0.1 to 3.0 mg/kg. The antigen specificity of the clonally expanded peripheral T cells was not determined. After ivuxolimab, expanded clones were on average more numerous among CD8+ T cells than among CD4+ T cells. Low levels of normalized T-cell clonal expansion were also seen in some patients who did not respond. In the 0.1-3.0 mg/kg groups, partial responders were among the patients with the lowest normalized peripheral clonal expansion, particularly in CD8+ T cells.

The chain employs TRBV5-1 and TRBJ1-4; 9 bases in between match TRBD1. The sample in question was CD4+ or CD8+ T cells sorted from blood, obtained in a trial of the OX40 agonist ivuxolimab. The clonotype was recovered from an adult with an advanced solid tumor such as melanoma, head and neck, liver or kidney cancer. The CDR3 in this case is CASSNSQGANINEKLFF. The base sequence is TGCGCCAGCAGCAATTCACAGGGGGCAAACATAAATGAAAAACTGTTTTTT.